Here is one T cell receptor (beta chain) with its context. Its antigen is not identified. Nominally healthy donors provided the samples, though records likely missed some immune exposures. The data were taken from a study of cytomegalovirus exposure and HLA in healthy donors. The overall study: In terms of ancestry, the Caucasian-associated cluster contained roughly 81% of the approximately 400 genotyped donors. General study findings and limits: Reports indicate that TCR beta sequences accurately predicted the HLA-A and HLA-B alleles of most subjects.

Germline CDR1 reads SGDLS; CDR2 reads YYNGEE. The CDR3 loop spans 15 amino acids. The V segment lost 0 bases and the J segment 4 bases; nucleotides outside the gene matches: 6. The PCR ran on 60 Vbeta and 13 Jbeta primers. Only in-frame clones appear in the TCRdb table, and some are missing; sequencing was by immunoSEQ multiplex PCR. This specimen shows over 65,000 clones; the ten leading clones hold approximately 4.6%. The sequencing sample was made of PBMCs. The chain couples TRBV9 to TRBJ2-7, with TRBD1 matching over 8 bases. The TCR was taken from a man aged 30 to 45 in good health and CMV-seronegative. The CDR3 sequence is CASSVGTDRAYEQYF. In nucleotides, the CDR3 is TGTGCCAGCAGCGTAGGAACGGACAGGGCTTACGAGCAGTACTTC.